This entry lists 4 T cell receptor beta chains sequenced from one sample in a study of graft-versus-host responses after intestinal transplantation. The data were produced by immunoSEQ multiplex PCR, yet TCRdb's version contains in-frame clones alone and is incomplete. The sample comprises approximately 75,000 clones, around 95% of which are singletons, and less than 0.55% rests with the top ten. Antigens of these TCRs are unknown. The source material was unstimulated CD8+ T cells sorted from spleen or lymph node cells, sampled before intestinal transplant. The origin of the receptors is a human donor who received an intestinal transplant.

Here the CDR3 reads CASSLSLALPVEQFF. The CDR3 bases are TGTGCCAGCAGTCTCTCACTAGCCTTACCCGTGGAGCAGTTCTTC. The chain is built from TRBV27 and TRBJ2-1; D perhaps matches TRBD2 (6 bases). Trimming took 5 bases from V and 10 from J, leaving 21 bases between them. This CDR3 has 15 amino acids. The germline V gene has CDR1 MNHEY and CDR2 SMNVEV (reference sequence).

The chain is built from TRBV29-1 and TRBJ2-7; 7 bases map to TRBD1. Looked up from germline, CDR1 is SQVTM and CDR2 is ANQGSEA. Trimming removed 6 bases from V and 3 bases from J; junction bases left unmatched: 8. This CDR3 contains 13 residues. CDR3 coding DNA: TGCAGCGTGGAGCTTACAGGGGACTACGAGCAGTACTTC. This gives the protein CSVELTGDYEQYF.

The chain couples TRBV19 to TRBJ2-7; a possible D gene is TRBD2 (7 bases). The CDR3 runs 15 residues. The V end lost 7 bases, the J end lost 4 bases, and 20 bases lay between the germline ends. Germline V lookup: CDR1 LNHDA, CDR2 SQIVND (reference sequence). CDR3 in DNA: TGTGCCAGTAAGGCGGGGGCAGGGACGTTATACGAGCAGTACTTC. This gives the protein CASKAGAGTLYEQYF.

V usage is TRBV4-1 and J usage is TRBJ2-7; maybe TRBD2 (5 bases). The CDR3 runs to 15 residues. V shed 1 base and J shed 2 bases, with 12 bases lying between them. Per the germline V gene, CDR1 is MGHRA and CDR2 is YSYEKL. The CDR3 sequence: CASSQGSDFPYEQYF. DNA of the CDR3: TGCGCCAGCAGCCAAGGGTCGGACTTTCCCTACGAGCAGTACTTC.